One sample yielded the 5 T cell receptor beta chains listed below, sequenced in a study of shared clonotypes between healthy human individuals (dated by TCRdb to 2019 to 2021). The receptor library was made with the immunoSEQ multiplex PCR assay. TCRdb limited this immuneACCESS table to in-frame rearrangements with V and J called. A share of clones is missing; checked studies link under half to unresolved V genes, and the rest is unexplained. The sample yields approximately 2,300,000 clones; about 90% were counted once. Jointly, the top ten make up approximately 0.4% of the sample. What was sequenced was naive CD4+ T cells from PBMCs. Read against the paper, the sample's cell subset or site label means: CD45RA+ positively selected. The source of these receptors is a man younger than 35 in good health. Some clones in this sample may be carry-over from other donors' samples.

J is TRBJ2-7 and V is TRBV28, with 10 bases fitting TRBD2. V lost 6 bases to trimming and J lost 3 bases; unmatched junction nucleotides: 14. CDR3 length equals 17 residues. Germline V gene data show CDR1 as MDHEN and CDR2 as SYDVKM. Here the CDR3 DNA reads TGTGCCAGCAGACCCCTCGAGTTGACTAGCGGGTACTACGAGCAGTACTTC. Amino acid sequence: CASRPLELTSGYYEQYF.

Here the CDR3 reads CAISQKAGDGLDEQFF. In nucleotides, the CDR3 is TGTGCCATCAGTCAGAAAGCGGGAGACGGGCTGGATGAGCAGTTCTTC. The chain has TRBV10-3 and TRBJ2-1; 8 bases agree with TRBD2. Looked up from germline, CDR1 is ENHRY and CDR2 is SYGVKD. The CDR3 totals 16 residues. V lost 5 bases to trimming and J lost 8 bases; unmatched junction nucleotides: 14.

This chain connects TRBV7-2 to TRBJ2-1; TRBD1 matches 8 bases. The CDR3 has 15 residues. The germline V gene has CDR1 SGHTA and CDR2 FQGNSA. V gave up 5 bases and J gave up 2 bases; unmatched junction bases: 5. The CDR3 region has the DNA TGTGCCAGCAGCATACCGACAGGGGCCTACAATGAGCAGTTCTTC. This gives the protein CASSIPTGAYNEQFF.

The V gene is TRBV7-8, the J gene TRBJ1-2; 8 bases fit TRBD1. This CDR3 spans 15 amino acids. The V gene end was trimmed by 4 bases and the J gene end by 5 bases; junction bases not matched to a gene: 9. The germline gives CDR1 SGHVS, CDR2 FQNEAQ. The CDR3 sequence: CASSSNPGTGYGYTF. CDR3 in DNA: TGTGCCAGCAGCTCAAACCCCGGGACAGGATATGGCTACACCTTC.

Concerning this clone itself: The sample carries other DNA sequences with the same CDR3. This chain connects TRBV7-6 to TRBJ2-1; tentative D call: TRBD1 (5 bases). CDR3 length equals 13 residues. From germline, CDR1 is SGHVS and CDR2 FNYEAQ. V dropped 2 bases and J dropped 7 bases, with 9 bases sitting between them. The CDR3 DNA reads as TGTGCCAGCAGCTTAAGCAGGGCGAATGAGCAGTTCTTC. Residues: CASSLSRANEQFF.